A single sample gave rise to the 7 T cell receptor beta chains below, sequenced in a study of CD8+ T cells in alopecia areata. RNA extraction and reverse transcription yielded cDNA as sequencing template. Sequenced by immunoSEQ multiplex PCR; TCRdb stores in-frame clones only, minus some. Singletons are absent from the sample, which has under 3,500 clones. The sequenced sample was lesional skin. The receptors were sampled from a C3H/HeJ mouse with alopecia areata. MHC haplotype: H2-k.

By share of the sample, this clone is medium-sized. Mouse germline and gene names are used. The sequence runs out 4 residues before the end of the CDR3; the remainder is reconstructed from the germline J gene. V usage is TRBV1 and J usage is TRBJ2-5, with 7 bases identical to TRBD1. Germline V CDR1 and CDR2: NSQYPW, LRSPGD (reference sequence). This CDR3 comprises 13 residues. The CDR3 DNA, read in part, is TGCACCTGCAGTGCAGTGACAGGGGAC. This codes for CTCSAVTGD. The whole CDR3 sequence is CTCSAVTGDTQYF.

This clone has at least ten counts. At residue 11, the DNA translation does not agree with TCRdb's protein; the protein displayed here is the one encoded by the DNA. The genes are named according to mouse. Read coverage stops 3 residues before the CDR3 terminus; the germline J gene supplies the remainder. V usage is TRBV31 and J usage is TRBJ1-3, with TRBD1 identical over 8 bases. This CDR3 is 14 amino acids long. V lost 3 bases and J lost 4; bases outside the gene matches: 5. Germline V gives CDR1 GKSSPN, CDR2 SITVG. CDR3 in amino acids: CAWSPRGLGNTLYF. The CDR3 bases that were read are TGTGCCTGGAGCCCCAGGGGGCTCGGAAATACG.

At least ten counts were recorded for this clone. Germline and genes: mouse. The read ends 4 residues before the CDR3 terminus; that terminus is restored from the germline J gene. The chain employs TRBV16 and TRBJ2-7, with D hard to call. The CDR3 has 17 amino acids. In germline, CDR1 is SGHSA, CDR2 FRNQAP. Trimming took off 1 base at V and 0 bases at J, with 16 bases between the two ends. The part of the CDR3 DNA that was read is TGTGCAAGCAGCTTAGCAGTCAGTTTTCCGAGCTCCTAT. Its protein product is CASSLAVSFPSSY. The full CDR3 reads CASSLAVSFPSSYEQYF.

This clone was seen at least ten times. Genes here carry mouse names. The CDR3 reads CASSQVLGDYAEQFF. The DNA read from the CDR3 is TGTGCCAGCAGCCAAGTTCTGGGGGACTATGCT. The V gene is TRBV2, the J gene TRBJ2-1, with 7 positions matching TRBD2. The read halts 4 residues ahead of the CDR3 end, with the missing end drawn from the germline J gene. In germline, CDR1 is LGHNA, CDR2 YSYQKL. V shed 1 base, J shed 2 bases, and the junction held 2 bases outside the gene matches. The CDR3 length is 15 residues.

This clone is classed as medium-sized. Gene names and germline match the mouse. The read terminates 4 residues ahead of where the CDR3 ends, so the germline J gene completes it. The rearrangement joins TRBV1 to TRBJ2-1; 7 bases align to TRBD2. The CDR3 consists of 14 residues. From germline, CDR1 is NSQYPW and CDR2 LRSPGD (reference sequence). The V gene end was trimmed by 1 base and the J gene end by 3 bases; junction bases not matched to a gene: 0. The CDR3 DNA, read in part, is TGCACCTGCAGTGCAGGGGGGGGCTATGCT. The encoded protein is CTCSAGGGYA. The entire CDR3 protein is CTCSAGGGYAEQFF.

A few counts support this clone. Gene names are the mouse ones. The read gets to within 4 residues of the CDR3 end, and the germline J gene fills in the rest. The chain joins TRBV2 to TRBJ2-1; 7 bases are shared with TRBD1. Losses at the gene ends were 1 base for V and 0 bases for J; bases not matched to a gene: 3. The length of the CDR3 is 16 residues. The germline CDR1 and CDR2 sequences are LGHNA and YSYQKL. The part of the CDR3 DNA that was read is TGTGCCAGCAGCCAAGCTCAGGGGGATAACTATGCT. Translating gives CASSQAQGDNYA. The full-length CDR3 reads as CASSQAQGDNYAEQFF.

This clone was observed at least ten times. Genes here carry mouse names. The CDR3 extends 4 residues past the end of the read, so its final part is completed from the germline J gene. The V call is TRBV13-3, the J call TRBJ2-1, with 9 bases aligning to TRBD1. Germline V gives CDR1 NNHDY, CDR2 SYVADS. J gave up 0 bases and V 4 bases, and 5 bases lay outside the gene matches. The length of the CDR3 is 16 residues. The sequenced CDR3 bases are TGTGCCAGCAGTCCCACAGGGGGCTATAACTATGCT. This sequence encodes CASSPTGGYNYA. In full, the CDR3 is CASSPTGGYNYAEQFF.